This T cell receptor (beta chain) stems from a study of blood T cell repertoires in COVID-19. The CDR3 spans 15 residues. Germline V gene lookup returns CDR1 MNHEY and CDR2 SVGAGI. The germline V and J ends were trimmed by 1 base and 2 bases, with 8 bases remaining between them. Profiled with immunoSEQ multiplex PCR; TCRdb holds only in-frame clones, not every one. The sample lists about 95,000 clones, about 80% occurring once. The chain has TRBV6-5 and TRBJ1-4; tentatively, D is TRBD1 (6 bases). This receptor was identified in a human donor in a cohort sampled during active COVID-19. The sample comprised peripheral blood. In DNA form, the CDR3 reads TGTGCCAGCAGTTACTTGGGGGCTACTAATGAAAAACTGTTTTTT. Amino acid sequence: CASSYLGATNEKLFF.